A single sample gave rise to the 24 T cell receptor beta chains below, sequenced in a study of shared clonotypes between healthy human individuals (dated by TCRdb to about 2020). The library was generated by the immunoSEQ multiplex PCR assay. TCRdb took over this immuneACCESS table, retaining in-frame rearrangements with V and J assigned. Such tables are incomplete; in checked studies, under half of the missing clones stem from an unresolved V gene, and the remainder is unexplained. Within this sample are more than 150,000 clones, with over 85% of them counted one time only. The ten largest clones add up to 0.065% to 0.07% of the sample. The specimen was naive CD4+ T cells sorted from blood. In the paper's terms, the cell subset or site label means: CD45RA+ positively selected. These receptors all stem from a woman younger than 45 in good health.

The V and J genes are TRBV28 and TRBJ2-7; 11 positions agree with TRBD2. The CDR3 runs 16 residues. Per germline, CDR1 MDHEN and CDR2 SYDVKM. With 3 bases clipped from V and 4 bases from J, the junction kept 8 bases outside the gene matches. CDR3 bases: TGTGCCAGCAGTTTGTCCGCTAGCGGGGGGAAATACGAGCAGTACTTC. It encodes CASSLSASGGKYEQYF.

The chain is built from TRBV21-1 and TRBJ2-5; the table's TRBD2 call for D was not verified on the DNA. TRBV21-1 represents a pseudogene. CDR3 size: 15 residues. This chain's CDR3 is CASSKVPSGRETQYF. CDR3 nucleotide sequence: TGTGCCAGCAGCAAAGTTCCTAGCGGGAGGGAGACCCAGTACTTC.

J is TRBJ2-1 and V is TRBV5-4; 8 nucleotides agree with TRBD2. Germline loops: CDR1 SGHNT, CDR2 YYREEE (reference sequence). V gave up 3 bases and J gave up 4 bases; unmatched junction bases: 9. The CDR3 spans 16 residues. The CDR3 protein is CASSSGQAGDYNEQFF. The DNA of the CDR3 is TGTGCCAGCAGCTCTGGGCAAGCGGGGGATTACAATGAGCAGTTCTTC.

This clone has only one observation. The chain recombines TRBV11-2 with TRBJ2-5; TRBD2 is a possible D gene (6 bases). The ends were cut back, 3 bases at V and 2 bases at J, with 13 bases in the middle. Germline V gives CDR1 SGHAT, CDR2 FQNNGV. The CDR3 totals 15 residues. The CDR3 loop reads CASSLEGWQQETQYF. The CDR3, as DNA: TGTGCCAGCAGCTTGGAGGGGTGGCAGCAAGAGACCCAGTACTTC.

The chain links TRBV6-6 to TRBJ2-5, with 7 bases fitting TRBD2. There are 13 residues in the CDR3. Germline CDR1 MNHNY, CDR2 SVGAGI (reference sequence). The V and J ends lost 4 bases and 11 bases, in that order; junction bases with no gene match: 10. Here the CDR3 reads CASSWGGENEQYF. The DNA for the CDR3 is TGTGCCAGCAGTTGGGGGGGTGAGAATGAGCAGTACTTC.

Here the CDR3 DNA reads TGTGCCAGCAGCTTGATGAACACTGAAGCTTTCTTT. Translating it yields CASSLMNTEAFF. J is TRBJ1-1 and V is TRBV5-6; D call uncertain. The CDR3 length is 12 residues. Germline CDR1 is SGHDT and CDR2 is YYEEEE. Deletions cut 1 base from V and 0 bases from J, with 1 base between.

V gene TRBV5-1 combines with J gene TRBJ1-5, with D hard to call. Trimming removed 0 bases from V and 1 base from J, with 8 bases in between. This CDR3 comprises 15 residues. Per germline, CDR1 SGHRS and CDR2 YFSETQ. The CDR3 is CASSLDTASNQPQHF. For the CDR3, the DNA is TGCGCCAGCAGCTTGGATACAGCCAGCAATCAGCCCCAGCATTTT.

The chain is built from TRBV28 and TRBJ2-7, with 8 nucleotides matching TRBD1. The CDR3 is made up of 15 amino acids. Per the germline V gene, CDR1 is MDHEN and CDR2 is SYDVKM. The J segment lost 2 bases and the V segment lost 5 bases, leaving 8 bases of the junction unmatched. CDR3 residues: CASSPLDRGAYEQYF. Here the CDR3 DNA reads TGTGCCAGCAGTCCTCTTGACAGGGGCGCCTACGAGCAGTACTTC.

The CDR3 DNA reads as TGTGCCAGCAGTTACTCGACCTTGGACAGGTTCAATGGCTACACCTTC. Translating it yields CASSYSTLDRFNGYTF. The chain uses TRBV6-5 and TRBJ1-2; 7 nucleotides align to TRBD1. This CDR3 region has 16 residues. With V trimmed by 0 bases and J by 6 bases, 10 bases remained unmatched. From germline, CDR1 is MNHEY and CDR2 SVGAGI.

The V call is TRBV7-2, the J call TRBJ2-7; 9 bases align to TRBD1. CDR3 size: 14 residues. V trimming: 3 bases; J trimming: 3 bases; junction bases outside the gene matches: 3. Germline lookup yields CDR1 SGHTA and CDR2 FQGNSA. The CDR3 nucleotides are TGTGCCAGCAGCTTTAGACAGGGGGGCTACGAGCAGTACTTC. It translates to CASSFRQGGYEQYF. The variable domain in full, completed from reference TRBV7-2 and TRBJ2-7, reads GAGVSQSPSNKVTEKGKDVELRCDPISGHTALYWYRQSLGQGLEFLIYFQGNSAPDKSGLPSDRFSAERTGGSVSTLTIQRTQQEDSAVYLCASSFRQGGYEQYFGPGTRLTVT.

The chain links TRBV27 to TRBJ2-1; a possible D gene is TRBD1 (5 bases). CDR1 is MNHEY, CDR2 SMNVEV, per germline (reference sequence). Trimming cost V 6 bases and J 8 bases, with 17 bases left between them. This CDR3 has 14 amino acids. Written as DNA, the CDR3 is TGTGCCAGCAGCGTGGGGCTGCGGACGCATGAGCAGTTCTTC. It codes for CASSVGLRTHEQFF.

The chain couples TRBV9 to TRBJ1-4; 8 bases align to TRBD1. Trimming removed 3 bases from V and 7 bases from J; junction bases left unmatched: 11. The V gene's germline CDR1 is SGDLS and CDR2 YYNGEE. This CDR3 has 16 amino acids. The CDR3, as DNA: TGTGCCAGCAGCGGAGGCCCAGGGGGCTGGTGTGAAAAACTGTTTTTT. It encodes CASSGGPGGWCEKLFF.

The CDR3 bases are TGTGCCAGCAGTTTGGGGGGACTAGCGGGACCCACAGATACGCAGTATTTT. Protein sequence: CASSLGGLAGPTDTQYF. This chain connects TRBV27 to TRBJ2-3; 13 nucleotides line up with TRBD2. Looked up from germline, CDR1 is MNHEY and CDR2 is SMNVEV (reference sequence). The CDR3 runs 17 residues. The J segment lost 2 bases and the V segment lost 3 bases, leaving 5 bases of the junction unmatched.

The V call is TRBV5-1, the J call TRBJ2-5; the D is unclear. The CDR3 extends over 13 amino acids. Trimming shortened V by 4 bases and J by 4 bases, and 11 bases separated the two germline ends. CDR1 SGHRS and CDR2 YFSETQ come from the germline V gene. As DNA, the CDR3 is TGCGCCAGCAGCCAAGGGATGCGAGAGACCCAGTACTTC. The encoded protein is CASSQGMRETQYF.

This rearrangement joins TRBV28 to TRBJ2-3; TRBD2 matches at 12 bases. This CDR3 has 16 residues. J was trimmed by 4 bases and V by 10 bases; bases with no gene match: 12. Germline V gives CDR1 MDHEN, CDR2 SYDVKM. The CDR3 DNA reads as TGTGCCACCTGGGTGTTGACTAGCGGGAGTGCAGATACGCAGTATTTT. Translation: CATWVLTSGSADTQYF.

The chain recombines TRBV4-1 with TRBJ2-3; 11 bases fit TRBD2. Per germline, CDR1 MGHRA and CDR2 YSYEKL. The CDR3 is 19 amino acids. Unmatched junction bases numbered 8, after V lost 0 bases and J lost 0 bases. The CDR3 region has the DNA TGCGCCAGCAGCCAAGATCGGGCTTCTAGCGGGAGGAGCACAGATACGCAGTATTTT. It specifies CASSQDRASSGRSTDTQYF.

The CDR3: CASSQVWLAGGSYEQYF. The CDR3 nucleotides are TGTGCCAGCAGCCAAGTTTGGCTAGCGGGAGGGTCTTACGAGCAGTACTTC. V and J are TRBV14 and TRBJ2-7, with 12 bases that match TRBD2. Looked up from germline, CDR1 is SGHDN and CDR2 is FVKESK. The CDR3 is 17 residues long. J was trimmed by 4 bases and V by 1 base; bases with no gene match: 8.

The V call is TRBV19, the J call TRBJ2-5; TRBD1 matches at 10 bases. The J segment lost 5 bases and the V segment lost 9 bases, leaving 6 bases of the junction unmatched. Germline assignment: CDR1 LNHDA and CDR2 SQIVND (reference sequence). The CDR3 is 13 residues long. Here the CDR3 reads CASKDRGVETQYF. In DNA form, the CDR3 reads TGTGCCAGCAAGGACAGGGGGGTTGAGACCCAGTACTTC. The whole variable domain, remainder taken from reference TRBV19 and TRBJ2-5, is DGGITQSPKYLFRKEGQNVTLSCEQNLNHDAMYWYRQDPGQGLRLIYYSQIVNDFQKGDIAEGYSVSREKKESFPLTVTSAQKNPTAFYLCASKDRGVETQYFGPGTRLLVL.

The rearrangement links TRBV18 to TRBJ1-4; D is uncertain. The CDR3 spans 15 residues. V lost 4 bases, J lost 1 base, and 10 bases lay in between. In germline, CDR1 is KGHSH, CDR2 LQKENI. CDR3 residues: CASSHSEETNEKLFF. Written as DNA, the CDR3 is TGTGCCAGCTCACATTCGGAGGAAACTAATGAAAAACTGTTTTTT.

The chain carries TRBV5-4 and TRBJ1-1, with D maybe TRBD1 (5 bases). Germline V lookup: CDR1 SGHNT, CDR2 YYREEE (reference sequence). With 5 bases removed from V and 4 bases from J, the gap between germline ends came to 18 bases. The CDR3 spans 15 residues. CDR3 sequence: CASSEVAGRVTEAFF. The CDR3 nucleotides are TGTGCCAGCAGTGAGGTGGCAGGGCGGGTCACTGAAGCTTTCTTT. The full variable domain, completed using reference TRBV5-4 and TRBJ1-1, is ETGVTQSPTHLIKTRGQQVTLRCSSQSGHNTVSWYQQALGQGPQFIFQYYREEENGRGNFPPRFSGLQFPNYSSELNVNALELDDSALYLCASSEVAGRVTEAFFGQGTRLTVV.

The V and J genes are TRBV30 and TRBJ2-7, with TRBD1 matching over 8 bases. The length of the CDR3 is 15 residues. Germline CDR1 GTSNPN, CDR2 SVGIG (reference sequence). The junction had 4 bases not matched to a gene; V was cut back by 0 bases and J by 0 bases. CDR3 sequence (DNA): TGTGCCTGGAGTGTACTGGGGACAGGCTCCTACGAGCAGTACTTC. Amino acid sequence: CAWSVLGTGSYEQYF.

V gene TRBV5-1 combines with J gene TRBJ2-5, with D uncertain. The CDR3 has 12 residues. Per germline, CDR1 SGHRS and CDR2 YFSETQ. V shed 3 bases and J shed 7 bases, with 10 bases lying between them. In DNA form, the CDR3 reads TGCGCCAGCAGCTCGGGCCTCGGGACCCAGTACTTC. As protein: CASSSGLGTQYF.

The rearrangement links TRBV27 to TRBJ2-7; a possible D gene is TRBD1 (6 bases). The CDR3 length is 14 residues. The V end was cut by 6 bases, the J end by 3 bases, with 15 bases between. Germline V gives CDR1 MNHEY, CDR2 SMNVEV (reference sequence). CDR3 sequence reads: CASRWSRDNYEQYF. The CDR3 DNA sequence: TGTGCCAGCAGATGGAGTCGGGACAACTACGAGCAGTACTTC.

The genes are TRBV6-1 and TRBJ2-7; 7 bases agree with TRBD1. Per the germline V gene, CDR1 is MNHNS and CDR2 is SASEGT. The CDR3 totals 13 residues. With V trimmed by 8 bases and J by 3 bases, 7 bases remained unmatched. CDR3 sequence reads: CASRRTGLYEQYF. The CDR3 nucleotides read TGTGCCAGCCGACGGACAGGACTCTACGAGCAGTACTTC.